This TCR beta chain originates from a study of blood T cells in healthy people across ages. This CDR3 region has 15 residues. Germline CDR1 MDHEN, CDR2 SYDVKM. V gave up 8 bases and J gave up 4 bases; unmatched junction bases: 12. Primers used in a second PCR of roughly 6 to 12 cycles were a sample-barcoded 5' primer and a J-beta primer mix. TCRdb ran MiXCR on the 5' RACE reads and lists one entry per CDR3 protein. The table includes about a million distinct CDR3 sequences, just over 50% detected once. Sample: blood. The chain carries TRBV28 and TRBJ2-7, with TRBD1 matching 9 bases. This TCR was sampled from a woman between 55 and 75 years old in good health. CDR3 sequence: CASYHGGTGSYEQYF. CDR3 nucleotide sequence: TGTGCCAGCTACCATGGGGGGACAGGGTCTTACGAGCAGTACTTC.